The rows below give T cell receptor beta chains drawn from one sample of a study of cytomegalovirus exposure and HLA in healthy donors. Using immunoSEQ multiplex PCR, the repertoire was profiled, and TCRdb retains in-frame clones only, with some absent. This sample has 60,000 to 70,000 clones, with roughly 73% found just once. The sample comprised PBMCs. The receptors come from a male donor in good health and CMV-seropositive. Each CDR3 is given with its conserved first and last residue. The D gene is left open where the match is weak. The listing skips clone size in some rows; elsewhere it reads once, few, many or a size class.

v_gene,j_gene,abundance,d_gene,CDR3aa,CDR3nt
TRBV27,TRBJ1-1,NA,TRBD1,CASRMTGSAEAFF,TGTGCCAGCCGGATGACAGGGTCGGCTGAAGCTTTCTTT
TRBV27,TRBJ1-4,NA,NA,CASTPYGGLANEKLFF,TGTGCCAGCACCCCATACGGGGGGCTGGCTAATGAAAAACTGTTTTTT
TRBV13,TRBJ2-5,once,TRBD1,CASRRTGGETQYF,TGTGCCAGCAGGAGGACAGGGGGGGAGACCCAGTACTTC
TRBV27,TRBJ1-2,once,TRBD1,CASTLTGTGSVYGYTF,TGTGCCAGCACATTAACCGGGACAGGGTCAGTATATGGCTACACCTTC
TRBV11-1,TRBJ2-1,NA,TRBD1,CASSFLSRDRVGIGEQFF,TGTGCCAGCAGCTTCCTTTCCAGGGACAGGGTGGGTATTGGTGAGCAGTTCTTC
TRBV14,TRBJ2-3,few,NA,CASSPWTKHSDTQYF,TGTGCCAGCAGCCCGTGGACTAAACACTCAGATACGCAGTATTTT
TRBV6-5,TRBJ1-2,few,NA,CASSYRGPAYGYTF,TGTGCCAGCAGTTACAGGGGCCCGGCCTATGGCTACACCTTC
TRBV5-4,TRBJ1-2,few,NA,CASSSDTNYGYTF,TGTGCCAGCAGCTCTGACACGAACTATGGCTACACCTTC
TRBV11-1,TRBJ2-3,NA,NA,CASSSGDLSTDTQYF,TGTGCCAGCAGCTCAGGGGACCTAAGCACAGATACGCAGTATTTT
TRBV28,TRBJ1-1,NA,NA,CASSLISTGAFF,TGTGCCAGCAGTTTGATATCAACCGGGGCTTTCTTT
TRBV7-2,TRBJ1-1,few,TRBD1,CASSEIQGGTEAFF,TGTGCCAGCAGCGAGATTCAGGGGGGCACTGAAGCTTTCTTT
TRBV5-5,TRBJ1-5,NA,TRBD1,CASSGGTARQPQHF,TGTGCCAGCAGCGGGGGGACAGCCCGACAGCCCCAGCATTTT
TRBV6-6,TRBJ2-7,NA,NA,CASSRSGFLYEQYF,TGTGCCAGCAGTCGTTCGGGGTTCCTTTACGAGCAGTACTTC
TRBV18,TRBJ1-5,NA,NA,CASSLAAGNQPQHF,TGTGCCAGCTCCCTGGCCGCCGGCAATCAGCCCCAGCATTTT
TRBV4-2,TRBJ1-4,once,TRBD1,CASSQDPLIRGQASNEKLFF,TGTGCCAGCAGCCAAGACCCACTGATTCGCGGACAGGCGAGTAATGAAAAACTGTTTTTT
TRBV5-4,TRBJ2-3,NA,TRBD2,CATNPGGFTDTQYF,TGTGCCACCAACCCCGGGGGGTTCACAGATACGCAGTATTTT
TRBV2,TRBJ1-3,NA,NA,CASSEDLGNTIYF,TGTGCCAGCAGTGAAGATCTCGGAAACACCATATATTTT
TRBV9,TRBJ2-7,NA,NA,CASSPHAEGVRREQYF,TGTGCCAGCAGCCCCCACGCGGAGGGAGTGAGACGCGAGCAGTACTTC